This T cell receptor (beta chain) came from a study of OX40 agonist ivuxolimab in advanced cancers. Study-wide background: Dose-escalation patients had hepatocellular carcinoma, melanoma, renal cell or head and neck cancer. Three patients, one with hepatocellular carcinoma and two with cutaneous melanoma, achieved partial responses.

Germline assignment: CDR1 MDHEN and CDR2 SYDVKM. This CDR3 contains 16 residues. Germline trimming cut 6 bases from V and 5 bases from J; bases unmatched to any gene: 11. The method was immunoSEQ multiplex PCR; TCRdb's version includes in-frame clones alone and lacks a portion of them. The repertoire has around 31,000 clones, roughly 86% of them found once; the top ten carry about 53%. J is TRBJ1-5 and V is TRBV28; TRBD1 matches 9 bases. This specimen was CD4+ or CD8+ T cells sorted from blood, taken in a trial of the OX40 agonist ivuxolimab. The receptor was derived from an adult with an advanced solid tumor such as melanoma, head and neck, liver or kidney cancer. The CDR3 DNA follows: TGTGCCAGCAGGAGTACAGGGGGCGTTTACTATCAGCCCCAGCATTTT. This translates into CASRSTGGVYYQPQHF. Full variable domain (remainder filled in from reference TRBV28 and TRBJ1-5): DVKVTQSSRYLVKRTGEKVFLECVQDMDHENMFWYRQDPGLGLRLIYFSYDVKMKEKGDIPEGYSVSREKKERFSLILESASTNQTSMYLCASRSTGGVYYQPQHFGDGTRLSIL.